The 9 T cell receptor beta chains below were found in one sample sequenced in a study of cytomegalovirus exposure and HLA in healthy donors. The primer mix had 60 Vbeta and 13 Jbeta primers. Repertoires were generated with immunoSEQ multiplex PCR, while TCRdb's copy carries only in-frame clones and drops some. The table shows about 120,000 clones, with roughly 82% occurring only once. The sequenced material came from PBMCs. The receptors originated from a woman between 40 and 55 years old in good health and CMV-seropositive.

The DNA for the CDR3 is TGCGCCAGCAGCCCCGGACAGGTCTCCTACGAGCAGTACTTC. Amino acid sequence: CASSPGQVSYEQYF. This chain joins TRBV5-1 and TRBJ2-7; TRBD1 matches at 7 bases. CDR3 length: 14 amino acids. Germline lookup yields CDR1 SGHRS and CDR2 YFSETQ. The V and J ends lost 4 bases and 0 bases, in that order; junction bases with no gene match: 4.

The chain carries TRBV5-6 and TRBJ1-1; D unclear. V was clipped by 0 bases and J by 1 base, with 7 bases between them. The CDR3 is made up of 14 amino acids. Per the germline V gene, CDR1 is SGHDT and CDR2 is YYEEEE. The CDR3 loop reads CASSLGQENTEAFF. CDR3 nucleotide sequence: TGTGCCAGCAGCTTGGGACAAGAGAACACTGAAGCTTTCTTT.

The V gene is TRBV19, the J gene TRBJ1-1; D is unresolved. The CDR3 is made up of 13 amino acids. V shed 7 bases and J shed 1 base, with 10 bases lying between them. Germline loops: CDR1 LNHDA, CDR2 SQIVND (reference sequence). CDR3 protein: CASKEGRNTEAFF. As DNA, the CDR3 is TGTGCCAGTAAGGAGGGAAGGAACACTGAAGCTTTCTTT.

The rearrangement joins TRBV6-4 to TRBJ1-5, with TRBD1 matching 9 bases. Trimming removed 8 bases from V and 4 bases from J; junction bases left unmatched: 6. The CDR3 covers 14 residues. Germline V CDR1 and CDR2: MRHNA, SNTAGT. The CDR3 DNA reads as TGTGCCAGCCCGGGACAGGGACATAATCAGCCCCAGCATTTT. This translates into CASPGQGHNQPQHF.

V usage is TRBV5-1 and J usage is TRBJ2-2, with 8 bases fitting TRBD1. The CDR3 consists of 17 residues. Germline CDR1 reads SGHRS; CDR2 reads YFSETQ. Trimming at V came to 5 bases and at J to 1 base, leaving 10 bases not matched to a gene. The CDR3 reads CASSNPLGQGNTGELFF. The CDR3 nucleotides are TGCGCCAGCAGTAACCCACTCGGACAGGGGAACACCGGGGAGCTGTTTTTT.

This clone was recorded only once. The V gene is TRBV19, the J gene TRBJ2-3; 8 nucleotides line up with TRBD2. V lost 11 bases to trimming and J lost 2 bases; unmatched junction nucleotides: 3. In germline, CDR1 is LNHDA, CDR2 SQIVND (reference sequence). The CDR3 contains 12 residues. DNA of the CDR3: TGTGCCTCCGGGGGGGCCACAGATACGCAGTATTTT. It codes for CASGGATDTQYF.

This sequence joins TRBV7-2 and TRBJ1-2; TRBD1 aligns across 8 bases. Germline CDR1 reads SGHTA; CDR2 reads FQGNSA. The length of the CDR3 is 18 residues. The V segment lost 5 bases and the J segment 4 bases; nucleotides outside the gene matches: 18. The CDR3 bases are TGTGCCAGCAGCCATCGAGACAGGGGTAGCTTTCTGGGCTATGGCTACACCTTC. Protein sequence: CASSHRDRGSFLGYGYTF.

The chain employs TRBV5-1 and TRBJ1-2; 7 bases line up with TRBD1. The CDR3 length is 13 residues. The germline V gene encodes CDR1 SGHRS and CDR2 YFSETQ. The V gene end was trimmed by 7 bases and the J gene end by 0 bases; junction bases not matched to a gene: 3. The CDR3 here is CASAGTANYGYTF. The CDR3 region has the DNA TGCGCCAGCGCAGGGACAGCTAACTATGGCTACACCTTC. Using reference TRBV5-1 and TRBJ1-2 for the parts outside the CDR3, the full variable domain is KAGVTQTPRYLIKTRGQQVTLSCSPISGHRSVSWYQQTPGQGLQFLFEYFSETQRNKGNFPGRFSGRQFSNSRSEMNVSTLELGDSALYLCASAGTANYGYTFGSGTRLTVV.

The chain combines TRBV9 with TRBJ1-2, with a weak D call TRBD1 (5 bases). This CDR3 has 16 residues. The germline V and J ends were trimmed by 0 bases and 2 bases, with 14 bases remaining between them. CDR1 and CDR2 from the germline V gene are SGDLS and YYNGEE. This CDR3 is CASSVAWGGMNYGYTF. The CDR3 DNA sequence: TGTGCCAGCAGCGTAGCTTGGGGGGGAATGAACTATGGCTACACCTTC.